The source of this TCR beta chain is a study of T-cell memory formation after mild COVID-19. The wider study: In these data, TCR clusters were largely donor specific.

Concerning this clonotype itself: Its antigen remains unidentified.

Study-wide results and caveats: Later expanders leaned toward CD4+, whereas clones contracting from day 15 to 85 were balanced CD4/CD8.

TCRdb reanalysed the 5' RACE reads using MiXCR and keeps one entry per CDR3 protein. This sample yields around 180,000 distinct CDR3 sequences, of which around 20% are seen a single time; roughly 3.9% belongs to the top ten. The ends were cut back, 4 bases at V and 8 bases at J, with 15 bases in the middle. Germline values: CDR1 SGHRS, CDR2 YFSETQ. There are 13 residues in the CDR3. The sequence came from a man younger than 35 who had mild COVID-19 (a few samples of this study predate the infection). Cell type and time point are not known. Sequenced: PBMCs or a T cell subset sorted from them (not recorded which). The rearrangement uses TRBV5-1 and TRBJ1-2; TRBD1 might be the D (5 bases). Here the CDR3 reads CASSQTVVDGYTF. DNA of the CDR3: TGCGCCAGCAGCCAGACAGTGGTCGACGGCTACACCTTC.